This T cell receptor beta chain was sequenced during a study of cytomegalovirus exposure and HLA in healthy donors. Clones were read by immunoSEQ multiplex PCR, and TCRdb kept only the in-frame ones, dropping some. The sample records some 78,000 clones, 90% to 96% being singletons. The CDR3 sequence is 13 residues long. The sequence was collected from a man younger than 35 in good health and CMV-seropositive. V is TRBV21-1 and J is TRBJ1-2. TRBV21-1 is designated a pseudogene. Material: PBMCs. This CDR3 is CASSKERAVIYTF. CDR3 in DNA: TGTGCCAGCAGCAAAGAGAGGGCCGTCATCTACACCTTC.